A single sample gave rise to the 5 T cell receptor beta chains below, sequenced in a study of T cells expressing NK-cell markers (TCRdb year 2020). Library preparation used 5' RACE. Sequencing relied on an Illumina HiSeq 2000. TCRdb reprocessed the reads, and each CDR3 protein sequence is entered once, without DNA. The sample's table lists a count of 550,000 to 600,000 distinct CDR3 sequences. Clones ranked in the top ten supply approximately 3.6% of the sample. Sequencing used blood T cells: a sorted CD56 or NKG2C T cell subset, CD4+ or CD8+ T cells, or bulk PBMC T cells (not recorded which). The receptors shown here come from a man between 18 and 35 years old in good health. Donor details come from another sample of the same person, matched by shared clones.

V is TRBV29-1 and J is TRBJ2-5. CDR3 length: 15 amino acids. Germline V gives CDR1 SQVTM, CDR2 ANQGSEA. The CDR3 sequence: CSVVRKVGSQETQYF.

The V gene is TRBV20-1, the J gene TRBJ2-5; as DNA is missing, the TRBD1 call by TCRdb cannot be tested. Germline V gene data show CDR1 as DFQATT and CDR2 as SNEGSKA (reference sequence). The CDR3 length is 14 residues. CDR3: CSAHRDRAQVTQYF.

V gene TRBV20-1 combines with J gene TRBJ1-1; the TCRdb D gene call, TRBD1, has no DNA to confirm it. Germline loops: CDR1 DFQATT, CDR2 SNEGSKA (reference sequence). The CDR3 totals 14 residues. The CDR3 loop is CSATNSRDTREAFF.

This chain links TRBV5-1 with TRBJ2-1; TCRdb picks TRBD1, but there is no DNA to check that call. There are 15 residues in the CDR3. Germline V gives CDR1 SGHRS, CDR2 YFSETQ. The CDR3 reads CASSLGTGKGNEQFF.

The V gene is TRBV6-1, the J gene TRBJ2-3; the D gene TCRdb calls, TRBD2, cannot be checked with no DNA. The CDR3 sequence is 13 residues long. Per germline, CDR1 MNHNS and CDR2 SASEGT. The CDR3 spells CASRREGRNTQYF.